The 27 T cell receptor beta chains listed next were all sequenced from one sample in a study of a mutant IDH1 vaccine in newly diagnosed glioma (dated by TCRdb to the early 2020s). Reading the label with the study, this specimen's time point is: week 23, last vaccination. Each vaccine dose was 300 ug of a 20-mer mutant IDH1 peptide in Montanide, given subcutaneously with topical imiquimod. These receptors are not linked to any known antigen. Libraries were built with the immunoSEQ multiplex PCR assay. Here the immuneACCESS table is served through TCRdb, limited to in-frame sequences with V and J called. Missing clones are a known gap in these copies; in checked studies unresolved V genes cover under half, and the rest lacks a known reason. This sample holds about 72,000 clones; about 87% were observed only once. The ten largest make up about an eighth of the sample. Material: PBMCs, obtained from a glioma patient whose treatment included an IDH1 peptide vaccine. Every receptor here comes from a man between 18 and 29 years old with glioma.

The chain couples TRBV11-2 to TRBJ1-6, with a tentative D call TRBD1 (5 bases). The CDR3 covers 16 residues. Trimming pared 5 bases from V and 5 bases from J, leaving 16 bases between. Looked up from germline, CDR1 is SGHAT and CDR2 is FQNNGV. CDR3 in DNA: TGTGCCAGCAGCCTCCGGGACCTAAGAAATAATTCACCCCTCCACTTT. Its translation is CASSLRDLRNNSPLHF.

V gene TRBV9 combines with J gene TRBJ2-7; D not certain. V shed 0 bases and J shed 3 bases, with 10 bases lying between them. The CDR3 loop spans 14 amino acids. Germline V gives CDR1 SGDLS, CDR2 YYNGEE. The chain's CDR3 is CASSVESSIYEQYF. CDR3 nucleotides: TGTGCCAGCAGCGTAGAGTCTAGTATCTACGAGCAGTACTTC.

The V call is TRBV6-1, the J call TRBJ1-2, with 7 bases identical to TRBD1. The V gene's germline CDR1 is MNHNS and CDR2 SASEGT. The junction had 10 bases not matched to a gene; V was cut back by 3 bases and J by 0 bases. The CDR3 loop spans 17 amino acids. The CDR3, as DNA: TGTGCCAGCAGTGACCGAATTTCCGGGACAGCTAACTATGGCTACACCTTC. It translates to CASSDRISGTANYGYTF.

V usage is TRBV19 and J usage is TRBJ2-4; no reliable D call. The V and J ends lost 7 bases and 8 bases respectively, with 12 bases between them. The CDR3 is 12 residues long. CDR1 and CDR2 (germline): LNHDA, SQIVND (reference sequence). CDR3 sequence: CASTLNGDIQYF. CDR3 nucleotides: TGTGCCAGTACCCTAAACGGTGACATTCAGTACTTC.

The rearrangement links TRBV30 to TRBJ2-7, with D uncertain. This CDR3 is built from 16 residues. Germline V CDR1 and CDR2: GTSNPN, SVGIG (reference sequence). Trimming stripped 2 bases from V and 0 bases from J, with 17 bases between. The CDR3 region has the DNA TGTGCCTGGAGTATAACCCTCGGACGGAGCTCCTACGAGCAGTACTTC. As protein: CAWSITLGRSSYEQYF.

The chain carries TRBV4-2 and TRBJ1-2, with D tentatively TRBD1 (6 bases). This CDR3 contains 16 residues. The V end was cut by 4 bases, the J end by 8 bases, with 23 bases between. Germline V lookup: CDR1 LGHNA, CDR2 YNFKEQ. The CDR3 nucleotides read TGTGCCAGCAGCCCAGGGGTGGGTGGGGGGGACGACGGCTACACCTTC. It codes for CASSPGVGGGDDGYTF.

This clone was detected once. This rearrangement joins TRBV9 to TRBJ2-5, with D tentatively TRBD2 (6 bases). The CDR3 has 15 residues. Per germline, CDR1 SGDLS and CDR2 YYNGEE. Trimming pared 7 bases from V and 5 bases from J, leaving 21 bases between. The CDR3 sequence: CASGPGTLAGETQYF. The CDR3 coding sequence is TGTGCCAGCGGTCCCGGGACCTTGGCGGGGGAGACCCAGTACTTC.

There are many counts of this clone. This chain uses TRBV6-1 with TRBJ1-2; perhaps TRBD1 as D (5 bases). This CDR3 contains 15 residues. V gave up 0 bases and J gave up 8 bases, with 16 bases separating them. Germline assignment: CDR1 MNHNS and CDR2 SASEGT. The CDR3 here is CASSEAPGGVGGYTF. In nucleotides, the CDR3 is TGTGCCAGCAGTGAAGCGCCGGGGGGAGTAGGGGGCTACACCTTC.

This clone was seen only a few times. In DNA form, the CDR3 reads TGCGCCAGCAGCCCGTATGGGGGGATGAACACTGAAGCTTTCTTT. It codes for CASSPYGGMNTEAFF. The chain carries TRBV5-1 and TRBJ1-1; D is possibly TRBD1 (5 bases). The CDR3 consists of 15 residues. The germline CDR1 and CDR2 sequences are SGHRS and YFSETQ. Deletions cut 4 bases from V and 0 bases from J, with 13 bases between.

The genes are TRBV5-1 and TRBJ2-4; 8 bases are shared with TRBD1. Trimming cost V 2 bases and J 7 bases; bases outside gene matches: 17. This CDR3 spans 18 amino acids. CDR1 is SGHRS and CDR2 is YFSETQ in the germline V gene. CDR3 loop: CASSLTPPSTGVINIQYF. The CDR3 DNA reads as TGCGCCAGCAGCTTAACCCCACCATCGACAGGGGTAATTAACATTCAGTACTTC. Full variable domain (rest looked up from reference TRBV5-1 and TRBJ2-4): KAGVTQTPRYLIKTRGQQVTLSCSPISGHRSVSWYQQTPGQGLQFLFEYFSETQRNKGNFPGRFSGRQFSNSRSEMNVSTLELGDSALYLCASSLTPPSTGVINIQYFGAGTRLSVL.

This chain joins TRBV9 and TRBJ1-4, with 9 nucleotides matching TRBD1. CDR3 length: 14 residues. The junction had 6 bases not matched to a gene; V was cut back by 7 bases and J by 5 bases. In germline, CDR1 is SGDLS, CDR2 YYNGEE. The CDR3 DNA sequence: TGTGCCAGCGGCCCCGGACAGGGGAATGAAAAACTGTTTTTT. Translation gives CASGPGQGNEKLFF.

The gene calls are TRBV28 and TRBJ1-5, with D unclear. Per germline, CDR1 MDHEN and CDR2 SYDVKM. CDR3 length: 12 amino acids. Trimming left V 10 bases short and J 0 bases short, with 7 bases between. In DNA, the CDR3 is TGTGCCACCCGAGATAGCAATCAGCCCCAGCATTTT. It codes for CATRDSNQPQHF.

This clone was counted only a few times. This chain connects TRBV15 to TRBJ1-2, with TRBD1 as a possible D gene (6 bases). The V gene's germline CDR1 is LNHNV and CDR2 YYDKDF (reference sequence). V lost 5 bases and J 4 bases, leaving 11 bases between the germline ends. There are 13 residues in the CDR3. The CDR3 sequence: CATSDKGGYGYTF. The CDR3 DNA sequence: TGTGCCACCAGCGACAAGGGGGGCTATGGCTACACCTTC.

The J gene is TRBJ1-1, the V gene TRBV7-8; 8 nucleotides agree with TRBD1. The CDR3 runs 15 residues. From germline, CDR1 is SGHVS and CDR2 FQNEAQ. V dropped 3 bases and J dropped 5; count of bases not matched to a gene: 8. CDR3 residues: CASSFFGQGETEAFF. CDR3 in DNA: TGTGCCAGCAGCTTTTTCGGACAGGGAGAAACTGAAGCTTTCTTT. Using reference TRBV7-8 and TRBJ1-1 for the parts outside the CDR3, the full variable domain is GAGVSQSPRYKVAKRGQDVALRCDPISGHVSLFWYQQALGQGPEFLTYFQNEAQLDKSGLPSDRFFAERPEGSVSTLKIQRTQQEDSAVYLCASSFFGQGETEAFFGQGTRLTVV.

The chain has TRBV18 and TRBJ1-6, with D perhaps matching TRBD1 (5 bases). The CDR3 sequence is 14 residues long. Trimming took off 4 bases at V and 8 bases at J, with 12 bases between the two ends. Looked up from germline, CDR1 is KGHSH and CDR2 is LQKENI. The CDR3 reads CASSLGGADSPLHF. Here the CDR3 DNA reads TGTGCCAGCTCACTGGGGGGAGCAGATTCACCCCTCCACTTT.

V is TRBV19 and J is TRBJ2-7; a possible D gene is TRBD1 (6 bases). CDR1 LNHDA and CDR2 SQIVND come from the germline V gene (reference sequence). Trimming took 3 bases from V and 7 from J, leaving 13 bases between them. The CDR3 spans 13 residues. The CDR3 sequence is CASSIYRVGEQYF. Here the CDR3 DNA reads TGTGCCAGTAGTATCTACAGGGTCGGGGAGCAGTACTTC.

As DNA, the CDR3 is TGCGCCAGCAGCTTGGTAGCCCATCAAGAGACCCAGTACTTC. This gives the protein CASSLVAHQETQYF. The chain has TRBV5-1 and TRBJ2-5; D call uncertain. This CDR3 has 14 residues. The germline V and J ends were trimmed by 0 bases and 2 bases, with 8 bases remaining between them. Germline V gives CDR1 SGHRS, CDR2 YFSETQ.

This rearrangement joins TRBV18 to TRBJ1-1; TRBD1 aligns across 11 bases. CDR1 KGHSH and CDR2 LQKENI come from the germline V gene. With V trimmed by 3 bases and J by 4 bases, 10 bases remained unmatched. The CDR3 spans 17 residues. The CDR3 DNA is TGTGCCAGCTCACCGAGGACAGGGGGCGCAGGCGGCACTGAAGCTTTCTTT. Translated: CASSPRTGGAGGTEAFF.

The V and J genes are TRBV10-3 and TRBJ2-3; the match to TRBD1 covers 10 bases. The CDR3 has 16 amino acids. With V trimmed by 6 bases and J by 4 bases, 10 bases remained unmatched. Looked up from germline, CDR1 is ENHRY and CDR2 is SYGVKD. The CDR3 DNA reads as TGTGCCATCAGACAACCGGGACAGGGGCTTTCAGATACGCAGTATTTT. As protein: CAIRQPGQGLSDTQYF.

The chain recombines TRBV7-3 with TRBJ2-1; TRBD1 agrees at 10 bases. CDR3 size: 15 residues. Germline CDR1 reads SGHTA; CDR2 reads FQGTGA. The V gene end was trimmed by 4 bases and the J gene end by 7 bases; junction bases not matched to a gene: 7. CDR3 sequence reads: CASSSAGTGENEQFF. The CDR3 region has the DNA TGTGCCAGCAGCTCAGCCGGGACAGGGGAAAATGAGCAGTTCTTC.

V is TRBV5-4 and J is TRBJ2-7; D remains unclear. This CDR3 is built from 12 residues. Trimming took off 2 bases at V and 0 bases at J, with 3 bases between the two ends. Germline values: CDR1 SGHNT, CDR2 YYREEE (reference sequence). CDR3 sequence (DNA): TGTGCCAGCAGCTTAGTCTCCTACGAGCAGTACTTC. It specifies CASSLVSYEQYF. Supplemented by reference TRBV5-4 and TRBJ2-7, the full variable domain reads ETGVTQSPTHLIKTRGQQVTLRCSSQSGHNTVSWYQQALGQGPQFIFQYYREEENGRGNFPPRFSGLQFPNYSSELNVNALELDDSALYLCASSLVSYEQYFGPGTRLTVT.

The chain combines TRBV4-2 with TRBJ2-5, with TRBD2 matching 9 bases. This CDR3 region has 15 residues. Germline CDR1 and CDR2: LGHNA and YNFKEQ. J gave up 5 bases and V 4 bases, and 8 bases lay outside the gene matches. For the CDR3, the DNA is TGTGCCAGCAGCCCGGGGGGCGGGGGGGTGGAGACCCAGTACTTC. Translation: CASSPGGGGVETQYF.

The genes are TRBV30 and TRBJ1-5, with D uncertain. The germline V and J ends were trimmed by 3 bases and 0 bases, with 12 bases remaining between them. The CDR3 has 15 residues. The V gene's germline CDR1 is GTSNPN and CDR2 SVGIG (reference sequence). This chain's CDR3 is CAWSRFAGSNQPQHF. In nucleotides, the CDR3 is TGTGCCTGGAGCCGGTTCGCAGGTAGCAATCAGCCCCAGCATTTT.

The chain uses TRBV7-9 and TRBJ1-1; no reliable D call. The CDR3 spans 12 residues. Trimming cost V 8 bases and J 0 bases, with 7 bases left between them. In germline, CDR1 is SEHNR, CDR2 FQNEAQ (reference sequence). The CDR3 reads CASVSLNTEAFF. The CDR3 DNA sequence: TGTGCCAGCGTGAGCTTGAACACTGAAGCTTTCTTT. Full variable domain (remainder filled in from reference TRBV7-9 and TRBJ1-1): DTGVSQNPRHKITKRGQNVTFRCDPISEHNRLYWYRQTLGQGPEFLTYFQNEAQLEKSRLLSDRFSAERPKGSFSTLEIQRTEQGDSAMYLCASVSLNTEAFFGQGTRLTVV.

This clone was counted a few times. The chain carries TRBV13 and TRBJ1-1; D unresolved. Germline V CDR1 and CDR2: PRHDT, FYEKMQ (reference sequence). The length of the CDR3 is 11 residues. V lost 4 bases and J lost 5, with 5 bases in between. The CDR3, as DNA: TGTGCCAGCAGCTACAAAACTGAAGCTTTCTTT. This codes for CASSYKTEAFF.

The genes are TRBV6-5 and TRBJ2-7; D ambiguous. V lost 2 bases, J lost 3 bases, and 17 bases lay in between. The CDR3 totals 16 residues. Germline CDR1 reads MNHEY; CDR2 reads SVGAGI. Written as DNA, the CDR3 is TGTGCCAGCAGTTACCGGCGCAGCCCCCCATTCTACGAGCAGTACTTC. Protein: CASSYRRSPPFYEQYF.

V usage is TRBV5-1 and J usage is TRBJ2-7; perhaps TRBD2 as D (5 bases). Trimming pared 1 base from V and 6 bases from J, leaving 11 bases between. CDR1 is SGHRS and CDR2 is YFSETQ in the germline V gene. The CDR3 loop spans 13 amino acids. The CDR3 here is CASSLLGMSEQYF. CDR3 DNA sequence: TGCGCCAGCAGCTTGCTCGGGATGTCCGAGCAGTACTTC.